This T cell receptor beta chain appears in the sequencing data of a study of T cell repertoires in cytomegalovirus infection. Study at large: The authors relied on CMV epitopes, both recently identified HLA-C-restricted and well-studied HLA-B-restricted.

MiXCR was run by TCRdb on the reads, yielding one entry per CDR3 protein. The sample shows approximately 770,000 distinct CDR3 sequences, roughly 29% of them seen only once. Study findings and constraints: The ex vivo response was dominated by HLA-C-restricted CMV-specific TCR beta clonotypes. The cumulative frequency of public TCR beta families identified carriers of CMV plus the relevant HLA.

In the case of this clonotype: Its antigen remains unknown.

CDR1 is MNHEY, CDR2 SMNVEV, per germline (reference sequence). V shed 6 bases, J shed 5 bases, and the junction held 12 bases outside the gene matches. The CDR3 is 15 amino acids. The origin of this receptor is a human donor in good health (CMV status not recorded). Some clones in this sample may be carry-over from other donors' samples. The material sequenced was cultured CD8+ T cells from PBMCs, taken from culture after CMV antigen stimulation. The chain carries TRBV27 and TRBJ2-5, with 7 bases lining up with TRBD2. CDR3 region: CASSSRGSGWETQYF. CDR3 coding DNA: TGTGCCAGCAGCTCTCGAGGTAGCGGGTGGGAGACCCAGTACTTC.